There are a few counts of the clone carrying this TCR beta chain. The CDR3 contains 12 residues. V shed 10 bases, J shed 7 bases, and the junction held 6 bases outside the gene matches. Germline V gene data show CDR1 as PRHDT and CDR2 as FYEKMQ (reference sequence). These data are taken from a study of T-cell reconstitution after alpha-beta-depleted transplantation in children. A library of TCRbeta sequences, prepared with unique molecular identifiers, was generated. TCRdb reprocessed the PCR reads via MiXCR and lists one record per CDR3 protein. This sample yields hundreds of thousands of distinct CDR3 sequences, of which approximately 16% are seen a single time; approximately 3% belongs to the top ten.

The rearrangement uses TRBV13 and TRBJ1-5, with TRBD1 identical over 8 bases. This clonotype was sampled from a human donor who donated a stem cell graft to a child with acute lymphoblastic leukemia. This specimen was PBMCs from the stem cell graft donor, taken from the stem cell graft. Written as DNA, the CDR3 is TGTGCCACCGGGACAGGCGGACAGCCCCAGCATTTT. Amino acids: CATGTGGQPQHF. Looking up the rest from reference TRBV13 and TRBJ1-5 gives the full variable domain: AAGVIQSPRHLIKEKRETATLKCYPIPRHDTVYWYQQGPGQDPQFLISFYEKMQSDKGSIPDRFSAQQFSDYHSELNMSSLELGDSALYFCATGTGGQPQHFGDGTRLSIL.